This TCR beta chain was sequenced for a study of response to subunit inactivated influenza vaccine. The germline V gene encodes CDR1 DFQATT and CDR2 SNEGSKA (reference sequence). The CDR3 covers 13 residues. V was trimmed by 5 bases and J by 8 bases, leaving 19 bases between them. TCRdb itself ran the RT-PCR reads through MiXCR, one entry per CDR3 protein. Among more than 450,000 distinct CDR3 sequences listed, 12% were seen once. The chain is built from TRBV20-1 and TRBJ2-7, with a possible D match to TRBD2 (7 bases). Sequencing used PBMCs from blood, obtained on the day of vaccination. The receptor was isolated from a man aged 45-65 years who received an inactivated influenza vaccine. CDR3 nucleotides: TGCAGTGCTTGTCGGGACGGGGGGCTTCAGCAGTACTTC. It codes for CSACRDGGLQQYF.